This T cell receptor (beta chain) was captured in a study of Graves' ophthalmopathy and Graves' hyperthyroidism. Regarding the study as a whole: Detection in blood was also observed for most expanded thyroid clonotypes above 0.001 frequency.

RNA transcripts were the template, and TCR beta CDR3 regions were amplified from them. After a first-round RT-PCR with HTBI primers, a second-round multiplex PCR was run. MiXCR was run by TCRdb on the multiplex PCR reads, yielding one entry per CDR3 protein. This sample has 200,000 to 250,000 distinct CDR3 sequences, with 20% to 25% found just once. J lost 0 bases, V lost 5 bases, and 7 bases had no gene match. The CDR3 contains 15 residues. Germline V lookup: CDR1 LNHDA, CDR2 SQIVND (reference sequence). Diagnostic conclusions were grounded in clinical symptoms, serum thyroxine, TRAb, thyroid ultrasound and orbital computed tomography. The starting material, approximately 9.7 ml of fresh peripheral blood, provided the PBMCs. Turning to this clonotype: The antigen is not known.

The sequenced material came from peripheral blood. The chain has TRBV19 and TRBJ2-7; 7 bases are a match to TRBD1. The receptor comes from a woman aged 50 to 65 with Graves' ophthalmopathy. The CDR3 DNA reads TGTGCCAGTAGTCCTTCCCGGACAGGCTCCTACGAGCAGTACTTC. It encodes CASSPSRTGSYEQYF. The complete variable domain, with remaining parts taken from reference TRBV19 and TRBJ2-7, reads DGGITQSPKYLFRKEGQNVTLSCEQNLNHDAMYWYRQDPGQGLRLIYYSQIVNDFQKGDIAEGYSVSREKKESFPLTVTSAQKNPTAFYLCASSPSRTGSYEQYFGPGTRLTVT.